The 7 T cell receptor beta chains below were found in one sample sequenced in a study of identical twins. TCRdb fed the 5' RACE reads into MiXCR, producing one record per CDR3 protein. This repertoire shows approximately 690,000 distinct CDR3 sequences, 6.1% found once; its top ten account for roughly 1.8%. The sample taken for sequencing was naive T cells sorted from blood. The receptors were gathered from a man aged 18 to 29 in good health.

This clonotype was observed at least ten times. The chain joins TRBV20-1 to TRBJ2-7; 8 bases fit TRBD1. In germline, CDR1 is DFQATT, CDR2 SNEGSKA (reference sequence). The CDR3 contains 11 residues. J was trimmed by 5 bases and V by 5 bases; bases with no gene match: 2. This chain's CDR3 is CSAATGDEQYV. The DNA of the CDR3 is TGCAGTGCTGCGACAGGGGACGAGCAGTACGTC.

This clonotype was recorded at least ten times. This sequence joins TRBV12-3 or TRBV12-4 and TRBJ2-7, with 7 bases that match TRBD2. V was clipped by 6 bases and J by 0 bases; unmatched bases: 5. The CDR3 runs 14 residues. The CDR3 is CASRLAPYSYEQYV. The CDR3 region has the DNA TGTGCCAGCAGACTAGCGCCGTACTCCTACGAGCAGTACGTC.

V usage is TRBV7-9 and J usage is TRBJ2-3, with 12 bases identical to TRBD2. The CDR3 is 17 residues long. V shed 5 bases, J shed 0 bases, and the junction held 6 bases outside the gene matches. CDR1 and CDR2 from the germline V gene are SEHNR and FQNEAQ (reference sequence). This CDR3 reads CASSRTLAGGSTDTQYF. The DNA for the CDR3 is TGTGCCAGCAGCCGAACCCTAGCGGGAGGGAGCACAGATACGCAGTATTTT.

This clonotype was recorded at least ten times. The CDR3 DNA sequence: TGTGCCAGCAGCGGGGGTTGGAGTGAAGACTACGAGCAGTACTTC. Protein sequence: CASSGGWSEDYEQYF. The V call is TRBV9, the J call TRBJ2-7, with no clear D. The CDR3 sequence is 15 residues long. Trimming cost V 3 bases and J 3 bases, with 16 bases left between them. In germline, CDR1 is SGDLS, CDR2 YYNGEE.

This clonotype was observed many times. The chain joins TRBV12-3 or TRBV12-4 to TRBJ2-1, with D maybe TRBD2 (5 bases). Trimming removed 3 bases at V and 12 bases at J, with 18 bases between. CDR3 length: 14 residues. CDR3: CASSLWETEKMQFF. The CDR3 DNA reads as TGTGCCAGCAGTTTGTGGGAGACGGAGAAGATGCAGTTCTTC.

This clonotype showed up many times. The gene calls are TRBV10-3 and TRBJ1-5; D is perhaps TRBD1 (6 bases). This CDR3 comprises 17 residues. CDR1 is ENHRY and CDR2 is SYGVKD in the germline V gene. V gave up 0 bases and J gave up 6 bases, with 18 bases separating them. The CDR3 DNA reads as TGTGCCATCAGTGAGTCGGACAGCTGGGCTCGCGGTCAGCCCCAGCATTTT. It translates to CAISESDSWARGQPQHF.

This clonotype occurred a few times. The V and J genes are TRBV7-9 and TRBJ2-7, with no clear D. V shed 8 bases and J shed 0 bases, with 17 bases lying between them. Germline loops: CDR1 SEHNR, CDR2 FQNEAQ (reference sequence). The CDR3 totals 15 residues. The CDR3 reads CASASDALSSYEQYF. CDR3 DNA sequence: TGTGCCAGCGCGAGTGACGCGTTAAGCTCCTACGAGCAGTACTTC.